The source of this T cell receptor (beta chain) is a study of blood T cell repertoires in COVID-19. Study summary: Acute-phase and convalescent COVID-19 samples originated in the United States, Italy and Spain. Sources were T cells, B-cell-depleted T cells, or PBMCs; the material itself was cDNA or gDNA.

The authors' processing: How many nucleated cells were present was estimated from reference gene primer amplification. Some clones are missing from TCRdb's copy, which holds only in-frame ones; the method was immunoSEQ multiplex PCR. That table furnishes V, J and clone size, whereas the DNA furnished D and trimming. The top ten hold about 4.9% of the sample, which has under 350,000 clones, roughly 80% seen once. In germline, CDR1 is SGHRS, CDR2 YFSETQ. V was pared by 3 bases and J by 2 bases, with 7 bases of the junction left unmatched. This CDR3 is 16 amino acids long. The clonotype was recovered from a man aged 55 to 70 who had recovered from COVID-19. This chain joins TRBV5-1 and TRBJ2-2; TRBD1 matches 7 bases. Sequencing was done on a sample of peripheral blood. CDR3 DNA sequence: TGCGCCAGCAGCTACTCGACAGGGATCAACACCGGGGAGCTGTTTTTT. Translating it yields CASSYSTGINTGELFF.